This T cell receptor (beta chain) was sequenced in a study of T cells in Graves' hyperthyroidism and ophthalmopathy. The TCR beta CDR3 regions underwent amplification using RNA transcripts as the source. A set of HTBI primers served as the primers for a first-round RT-PCR of the TCR CDR3. Via MiXCR, TCRdb re-called the multiplex PCR reads, giving one row per CDR3 protein. This repertoire shows around 620,000 distinct CDR3 sequences, 46% found once; its top ten account for under 20%. In this sample, this clonotype turned up many times. The specimen sequenced was peripheral blood or thyroid tissue (not recorded which). The clonotype comes from an adult woman with Graves' disease, either hyperthyroidism or ophthalmopathy (not recorded which).

CDR3 in amino acids: CASSRDTQTYEQYF. For the CDR3, the DNA is TGTGCCAGTAGTAGGGACACCCAAACCTACGAGCAGTACTTC. The chain couples TRBV19 to TRBJ2-7, with a weak D call TRBD1 (6 bases). The CDR3 loop spans 14 amino acids. Germline CDR1 LNHDA, CDR2 SQIVND (reference sequence). V gave up 4 bases and J gave up 2 bases, with 12 bases separating them.